The entry below gives a single T cell receptor (beta chain) sequence along with its context. The antigen is not known. Clones were read by immunoSEQ multiplex PCR, and TCRdb kept only the in-frame ones, dropping some. The sample consists of approximately 65,000 clones, roughly three quarters of them appearing once. These data belong to a study of T cell responses to AZD1222 COVID-19 vaccine. Background on the study: Some second doses came at about 4 weeks and others at about 12 weeks; these were pooled. Findings of the study overall: Spike-specific TCR breadth rose after two AZD1222 doses, and depth rose as well. Close to half of all spike-specific TCRs reportedly target regions of the variants that are unmutated. Only five to seven AZD1222 recipients tested seropositive at baseline.

The CDR3 consists of 13 residues. CDR1 is SGHNT, CDR2 YENEEA, per germline. The V and J ends lost 4 bases and 6 bases respectively, with 12 bases between them. The chain joins TRBV11-3 to TRBJ1-1, with D possibly matching TRBD1 (6 bases). The sequence was obtained from an adult in good health. The sequences come from peripheral blood, collected on day 0 of AZD1222 vaccination. The CDR3 DNA reads as TGTGCCAGCAGCTCTCGACGGACAGCTGAAGCTTTCTTT. This gives the protein CASSSRRTAEAFF.